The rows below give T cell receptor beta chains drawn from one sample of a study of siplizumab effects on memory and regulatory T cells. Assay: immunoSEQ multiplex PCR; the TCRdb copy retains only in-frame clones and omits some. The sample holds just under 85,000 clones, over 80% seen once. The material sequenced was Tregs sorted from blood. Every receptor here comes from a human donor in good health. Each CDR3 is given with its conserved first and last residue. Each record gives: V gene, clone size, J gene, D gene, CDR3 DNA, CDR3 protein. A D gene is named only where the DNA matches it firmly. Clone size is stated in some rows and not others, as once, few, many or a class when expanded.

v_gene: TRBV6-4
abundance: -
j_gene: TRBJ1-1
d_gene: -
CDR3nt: TGTGCCAGCAGTGAAGAGGGGCGCGGCACTGAAGCTTTCTTT
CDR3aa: CASSEEGRGTEAFF

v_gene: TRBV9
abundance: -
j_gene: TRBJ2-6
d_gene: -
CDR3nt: TGTGCCAGCAGCCCTTCGGTCGCAGGGATCTTCTCTGGGGCCAACGTCCTGACTTTC
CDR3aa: CASSPSVAGIFSGANVLTF

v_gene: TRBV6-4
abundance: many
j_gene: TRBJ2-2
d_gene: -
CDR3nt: TGTGCCAGCAGTGAGACTTCCACCGGGGAGCTGTTTTTT
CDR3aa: CASSETSTGELFF

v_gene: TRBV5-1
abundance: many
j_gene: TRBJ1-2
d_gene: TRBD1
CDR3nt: TGCGCCAGCAGCAATCCCGGGACAGGGGGACAGGGCTACACCTTC
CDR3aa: CASSNPGTGGQGYTF

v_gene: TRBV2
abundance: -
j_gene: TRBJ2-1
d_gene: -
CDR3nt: TGTGCCAGCAGTGGGAGCGACAGGTCCACCTACAATGAGCAGTTCTTC
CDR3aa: CASSGSDRSTYNEQFF

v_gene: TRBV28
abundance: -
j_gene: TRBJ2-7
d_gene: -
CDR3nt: TGTGCCAGCAGTCGTTACGAGCAGTACTTC
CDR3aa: CASSRYEQYF

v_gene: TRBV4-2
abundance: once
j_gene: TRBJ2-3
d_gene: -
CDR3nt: TGTGCCAGCAGCCAAGAAGGTATCACAGGGTGGAGGACAGATACGCAGTATTTT
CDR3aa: CASSQEGITGWRTDTQYF

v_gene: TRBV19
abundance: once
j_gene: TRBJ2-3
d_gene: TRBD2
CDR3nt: TGTGCCAGTAGTATCCGACTAGCGGGGGCGCCGGGGAAAACGGATACGCAGTATTTT
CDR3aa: CASSIRLAGAPGKTDTQYF

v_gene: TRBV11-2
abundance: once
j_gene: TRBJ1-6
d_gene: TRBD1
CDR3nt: TGTGCCAGCAGCCCCCTCGGGACAGGTAATTCACCCCTCCACTTT
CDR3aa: CASSPLGTGNSPLHF

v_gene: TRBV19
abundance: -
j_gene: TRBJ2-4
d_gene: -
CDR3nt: TGTGCCAGTAGTCGGGATAGGAGGGTAAACATTCAGTACTTC
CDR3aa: CASSRDRRVNIQYF

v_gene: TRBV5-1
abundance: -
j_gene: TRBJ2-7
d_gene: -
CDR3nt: TGCGCCAGCAGCACCTCAGGAACAGGGAATTACGAGCAGTACTTC
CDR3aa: CASSTSGTGNYEQYF

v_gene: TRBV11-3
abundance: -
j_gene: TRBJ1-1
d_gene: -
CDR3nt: TGTGCCAGCAGCTTGGGGCGTGGTACTGAAGCTTTCTTT
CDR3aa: CASSLGRGTEAFF

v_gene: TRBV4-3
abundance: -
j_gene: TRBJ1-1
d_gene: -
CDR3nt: TGCGCCAGCAGCCTCCCTGGGGGGGCGGGGGGAGCTTTCTTT
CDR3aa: CASSLPGGAGGAFF

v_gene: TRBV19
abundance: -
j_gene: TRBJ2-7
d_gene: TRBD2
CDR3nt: TGTGCCAGTAGTATAGGCCCCGCCGGGACTAGCGGGGGACTGGCCTACGAGCAGTACTTC
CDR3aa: CASSIGPAGTSGGLAYEQYF

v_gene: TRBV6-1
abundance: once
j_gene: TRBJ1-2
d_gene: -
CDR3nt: TGTGCCAGCGTTGATAACTATGGCTACACCTTC
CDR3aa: CASVDNYGYTF

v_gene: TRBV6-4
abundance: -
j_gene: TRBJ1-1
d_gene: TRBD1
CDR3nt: TGTGCCAGCAGTGTAGGGACAGGGTTGGGCACTGAAGCTTTCTTT
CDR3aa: CASSVGTGLGTEAFF

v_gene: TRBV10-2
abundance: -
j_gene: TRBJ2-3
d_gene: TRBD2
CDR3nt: TGCGCCAGCAGTACCCAGAGCGGGGGGTTATTGACAGATACGCAGTATTTT
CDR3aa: CASSTQSGGLLTDTQYF

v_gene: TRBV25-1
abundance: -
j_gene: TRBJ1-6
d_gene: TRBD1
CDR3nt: TGTGCCAGCAGGCCCGGACAGGGTGGTTCACCCCTCCACTTT
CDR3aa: CASRPGQGGSPLHF

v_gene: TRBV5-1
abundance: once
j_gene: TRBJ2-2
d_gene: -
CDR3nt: TGCGCCAGCAGCCCCACGGCAGGACCCGGTCGGACCGGGGAGCTGTTTTTT
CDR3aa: CASSPTAGPGRTGELFF

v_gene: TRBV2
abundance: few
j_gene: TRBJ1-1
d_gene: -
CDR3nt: TGTGCCAGCAGTATTCAGGGAGGGGACACTGAAGCTTTCTTT
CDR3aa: CASSIQGGDTEAFF

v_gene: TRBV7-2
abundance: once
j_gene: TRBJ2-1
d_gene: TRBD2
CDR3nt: TGTGCCAGCAGCCCCGGTGTAGCGGGGGGTAACAATGAGCAGTTCTTC
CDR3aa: CASSPGVAGGNNEQFF

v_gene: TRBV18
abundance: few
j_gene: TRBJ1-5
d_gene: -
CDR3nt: TGTGCCAGCTCACCAGGAAGGGAAGGCAGCAATCAGCCCCAGCATTTT
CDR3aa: CASSPGREGSNQPQHF

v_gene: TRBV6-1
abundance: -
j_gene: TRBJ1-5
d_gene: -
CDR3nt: TGTGCCAGCAGTGTGAGCGCAGGAGGTAGCAATCAGCCCCAGCATTTT
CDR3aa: CASSVSAGGSNQPQHF

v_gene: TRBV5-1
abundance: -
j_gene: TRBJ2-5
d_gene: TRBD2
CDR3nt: TGCGCCAGCAGCTTACGGACTAGTGAAGAGACCCAGTACTTC
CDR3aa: CASSLRTSEETQYF

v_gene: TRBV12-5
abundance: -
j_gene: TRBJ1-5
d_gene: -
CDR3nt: TGTGCTACCCCGGTCAGGGCTGGGTTATTGGGCAATCAGCCCCAGCATTTT
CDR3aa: CATPVRAGLLGNQPQHF

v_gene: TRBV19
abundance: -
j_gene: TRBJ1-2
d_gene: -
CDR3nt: TGTGCCAGTAGTAACCCGGGTCTAGGGGGATATGGCTACACCTTC
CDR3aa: CASSNPGLGGYGYTF

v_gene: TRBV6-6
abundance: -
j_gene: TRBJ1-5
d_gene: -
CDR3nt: TGTGCCAGCAGTTACGAGAAGGAGCCCCAGCATTTT
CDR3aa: CASSYEKEPQHF

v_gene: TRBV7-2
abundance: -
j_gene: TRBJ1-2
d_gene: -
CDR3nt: TGTGCCAGCAGCTTAGCGCAGGGGAACTATGGCTACACCTTC
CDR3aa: CASSLAQGNYGYTF